This T cell receptor (beta chain) was identified in a study of regulatory dendritic cells for organ transplantation. Notes on the study in general: Naive T cells showed high diversity, memory cells less, memory CD8+ least.

Regarding this clone: Its target is not known.

The V end lost 4 bases, the J end lost 9 bases, and 22 bases lay between the germline ends. CDR1 and CDR2 (germline): SGHTA, FQGNSA. CDR3 length: 16 residues. TCRdb's copy holds only in-frame clones and misses some; the assay was immunoSEQ multiplex PCR. Found here are 35,000 to 45,000 clones, around nine tenths of them singletons; the top ten hold over 0.09%. This clonotype was obtained from a human donor in good health. Sequencing used naive CD8+ T cells from blood. Noted subset: CD45RA+ naive T cells. This sequence joins TRBV7-2 and TRBJ2-1; weak D call: TRBD1 (6 bases). The CDR3 nucleotides are TGTGCCAGCAGCTCGGCCCGGTGGGGGCGAGGGTCTGAGCAGTTCTTC. This sequence encodes CASSSARWGRGSEQFF.